What follows is one T cell receptor (beta chain) and its context. The antigen is unknown. The record originates from a study of T cell responses to AZD1222 COVID-19 vaccine. Study-level information: Second doses that came at about 4 or about 12 weeks were put together. The study, taken as a whole, reports: Spike was spanned by vaccine-associated CD4 TCRs, with dominance at 160-218 and 743-854. Only a handful of AZD1222 recipients, roughly 6 in all, had baseline seropositivity. Females made up more of the donors, who were largely white British, and clonal diversity may have come out too low.

There are 12 residues in the CDR3. Germline values: CDR1 MNHEY, CDR2 SVGEGT. V lost 3 bases, J lost 7 bases, and 9 bases lay in between. Some clones are missing from TCRdb's copy, which holds only in-frame ones; the method was immunoSEQ multiplex PCR. There are approximately 150,000 clones in the sample; approximately 94% occur only once, and approximately 5.3% lies in the top ten. V gene TRBV6-2 or TRBV6-3 combines with J gene TRBJ1-1, with no clear D. The sequences come from peripheral blood, collected on day 0 of AZD1222 vaccination. The receptor comes from an adult in good health. For the CDR3, the DNA is TGTGCCAGCAGTTATTGGCGAGGTGAAGCTTTCTTT. Its protein is CASSYWRGEAFF.